These 18 T cell receptor beta chains share one sample of origin, sequenced in a study of blood T cell repertoires in COVID-19. Using immunoSEQ multiplex PCR, the repertoire was profiled, and TCRdb retains in-frame clones only, with some absent. The sample contains more than 200,000 clones, under 90% of which appear only once. Sequenced material: peripheral blood. The origin of the receptors is a woman aged 40 to 49 with active or convalescent COVID-19.

There are a few counts of this clone. The V gene is TRBV3-1 (or the pseudogene TRBV3-2), the J gene TRBJ1-3; D is perhaps TRBD1 (5 bases). CDR3 length equals 13 residues. V shed 9 bases and J shed 2 bases, with 11 bases lying between them. The germline gives CDR1 LGHDT, CDR2 YNNKEL (reference sequence). CDR3 loop: CASSAGTGNTIYF. CDR3 bases: TGTGCCAGTTCTGCAGGGACTGGAAACACCATATATTTT.

The chain links TRBV5-1 to TRBJ1-1, with TRBD1 as a possible D gene (6 bases). Germline CDR1 reads SGHRS; CDR2 reads YFSETQ. This CDR3 region has 17 residues. With 2 bases removed from V and 0 bases from J, the gap between germline ends came to 17 bases. The CDR3 loop is CASSFTRGRPMNTEAFF. The CDR3 DNA reads as TGCGCCAGCAGCTTTACCAGGGGAAGGCCCATGAACACTGAAGCTTTCTTT. The full variable domain, in which reference TRBV5-1 and TRBJ1-1 provide the parts outside the CDR3, is KAGVTQTPRYLIKTRGQQVTLSCSPISGHRSVSWYQQTPGQGLQFLFEYFSETQRNKGNFPGRFSGRQFSNSRSEMNVSTLELGDSALYLCASSFTRGRPMNTEAFFGQGTRLTVV.

The chain links TRBV5-5 to TRBJ1-3, with D maybe TRBD1 (6 bases). The CDR3 is 18 amino acids. V lost 4 bases and J 0 bases, leaving 20 bases between the germline ends. The germline V gene has CDR1 SGHKS and CDR2 YYEKEE (reference sequence). CDR3 in DNA: TGTGCCAGCAGCCTACCCCTAGCCGACAGGAGCTCTGGAAACACCATATATTTT. Translated, it gives CASSLPLADRSSGNTIYF.

This chain connects TRBV5-1 to TRBJ1-1; 8 positions agree with TRBD1. Unmatched junction bases numbered 7, after V lost 4 bases and J lost 5 bases. The CDR3 is 14 residues long. The germline V gene has CDR1 SGHRS and CDR2 YFSETQ. CDR3 loop: CASSNRQGRTEAFF. The CDR3 DNA sequence: TGCGCCAGCAGCAACCGACAGGGGAGGACTGAAGCTTTCTTT.

The rearrangement links TRBV15 to TRBJ1-1; D remains ambiguous. Germline values: CDR1 LNHNV, CDR2 YYDKDF (reference sequence). This CDR3 comprises 12 residues. V lost 5 bases and J 11 bases, leaving 15 bases between the germline ends. The CDR3: CATSSREGTAFF. CDR3 DNA: TGTGCCACCAGCTCCCGCGAGGGCACGGCTTTCTTT.

The gene calls are TRBV5-5 and TRBJ1-1; 7 bases agree with TRBD1. From germline, CDR1 is SGHKS and CDR2 YYEKEE (reference sequence). CDR3 length: 14 residues. The V and J ends lost 4 bases and 5 bases, in that order; junction bases with no gene match: 8. CDR3 protein: CASSKEGAGTEAFF. The DNA of the CDR3 is TGTGCCAGCAGCAAAGAGGGGGCTGGGACTGAAGCTTTCTTT.

CDR3 amino acids: CASSPEHSPNYGYTF. In DNA, the CDR3 is TGTGCCAGCTCACCAGAGCACAGTCCAAACTATGGCTACACCTTC. The V and J genes are TRBV18 and TRBJ1-2; D unclear. The length of the CDR3 is 15 residues. Trimming removed 2 bases from V and 2 bases from J, with 12 bases in between. Germline CDR1 and CDR2: KGHSH and LQKENI. Full variable domain (remainder filled in from reference TRBV18 and TRBJ1-2): NAGVMQNPRHLVRRRGQEARLRCSPMKGHSHVYWYRQLPEEGLKFMVYLQKENIIDESGMPKERFSAEFPKEGPSILRIQQVVRGDSAAYFCASSPEHSPNYGYTFGSGTRLTVV.

The chain joins TRBV9 to TRBJ1-2; 7 bases line up with TRBD1. The germline V gene has CDR1 SGDLS and CDR2 YYNGEE. The CDR3 is 17 residues long. V shed 0 bases and J 2 bases; nucleotides not matched to a gene: 10. The CDR3 DNA reads TGTGCCAGCAGCGTAGAAGGGGGCAATACAGGGAACTATGGCTACACCTTC. It codes for CASSVEGGNTGNYGYTF.

This rearrangement joins TRBV2 to TRBJ1-5, with a weak D call TRBD1 (6 bases). Trimming took off 5 bases at V and 5 bases at J, with 7 bases between the two ends. The CDR3 is 12 residues long. Germline CDR1 SNHLY, CDR2 FYNNEI. The CDR3 nucleotides are TGTGCCAGCAGTTCAGGGGATCAGCCCCAGCATTTT. Protein: CASSSGDQPQHF.

This rearrangement joins TRBV3-1 (or the pseudogene TRBV3-2) to TRBJ2-7; weak D call: TRBD2 (6 bases). CDR1 and CDR2 from the germline V gene are LGHDT and YNNKEL (reference sequence). This CDR3 is built from 15 residues. Trimming pared 7 bases from V and 6 bases from J, leaving 22 bases between. The CDR3 DNA is TGTGCCAGCATGGGAGGCCGGCGCGTTGGACCCGAGCAGTACTTC. It codes for CASMGGRRVGPEQYF.

The chain is built from TRBV28 and TRBJ2-2; a weak D match, TRBD1 (6 bases). Trimming pared 10 bases from V and 4 bases from J, leaving 16 bases between. In germline, CDR1 is MDHEN, CDR2 SYDVKM. This CDR3 contains 14 residues. CDR3 amino acids: CANRDPRGTGELFF. CDR3 nucleotide sequence: TGTGCCAACCGGGACCCCAGGGGCACCGGGGAGCTGTTTTTT.

The chain uses TRBV27 and TRBJ2-3; 10 bases map to TRBD1. The CDR3 covers 16 residues. The germline V gene has CDR1 MNHEY and CDR2 SMNVEV (reference sequence). Trimming at V came to 5 bases and at J to 0 bases, leaving 5 bases not matched to a gene. CDR3: CASSPGTGESTDTQYF. The CDR3 coding sequence is TGTGCCAGCAGTCCCGGGACAGGGGAAAGCACAGATACGCAGTATTTT.

The rearrangement joins TRBV6-5 to TRBJ1-6; D gene ambiguous. CDR1 is MNHEY, CDR2 SVGAGI, per germline. There are 14 residues in the CDR3. Trimming stripped 6 bases from V and 0 bases from J, with 6 bases between. CDR3 nucleotide sequence: TGTGCCAGCAGCGAGAGCTCCTATAATTCACCCCTCCACTTT. Amino acid sequence: CASSESSYNSPLHF.

V is TRBV4-2 and J is TRBJ2-3, with 11 bases identical to TRBD2. Germline trimming cut 6 bases from V and 5 bases from J; bases unmatched to any gene: 4. This CDR3 has 14 amino acids. Germline assignment: CDR1 LGHNA and CDR2 YNFKEQ. The CDR3 bases are TGTGCCAGCAGTAGCGGGGGGGCAGTAGATACGCAGTATTTT. It specifies CASSSGGAVDTQYF.

Only a few counts were recorded for this clone. J is TRBJ2-7 and V is TRBV23-1, with D possibly TRBD1 on 5 matching bases. TRBV23-1 is an open reading frame whose function is uncertain. V lost 5 bases to trimming and J lost 0 bases, with 8 bases between them. The CDR3 consists of 13 residues. CDR3 in amino acids: CASSWGSSYEQYF. DNA for the CDR3: TGCGCCAGCAGTTGGGGCAGCTCCTACGAGCAGTACTTC.

This chain joins TRBV19 and TRBJ2-1, with D perhaps TRBD2 (6 bases). Germline loops: CDR1 LNHDA, CDR2 SQIVND (reference sequence). This CDR3 is built from 14 residues. Trimming stripped 2 bases from V and 14 bases from J, with 19 bases between. In DNA form, the CDR3 reads TGTGCCAGTAGTATACGGGGGATGAGGGGCCAAGAGTTCTTC. Translating gives CASSIRGMRGQEFF.

This sequence joins TRBV30 and TRBJ2-1; D gene unclear. The length of the CDR3 is 12 residues. V was pared by 5 bases and J by 4 bases, with 9 bases between. Germline CDR1 reads GTSNPN; CDR2 reads SVGIG (reference sequence). CDR3 in DNA: TGTGCCTGGGCACCAGGTTACAATGAGCAGTTCTTC. It codes for CAWAPGYNEQFF.

This chain connects TRBV11-2 to TRBJ2-5; 11 bases are a match to TRBD2. Trimming took 5 bases from V and 2 from J; bases not matched to a gene: 1. The CDR3 contains 14 residues. Looked up from germline, CDR1 is SGHAT and CDR2 is FQNNGV. DNA for the CDR3: TGTGCCAGCAGCCGGACTAGCGGGCAAGAGACCCAGTACTTC. Encoded protein: CASSRTSGQETQYF. Variable domain in full (rest from reference TRBV11-2 and TRBJ2-5): EAGVAQSPRYKIIEKRQSVAFWCNPISGHATLYWYQQILGQGPKLLIQFQNNGVVDDSQLPKDRFSAERLKGVDSTLKIQPAKLEDSAVYLCASSRTSGQETQYFGPGTRLLVL.